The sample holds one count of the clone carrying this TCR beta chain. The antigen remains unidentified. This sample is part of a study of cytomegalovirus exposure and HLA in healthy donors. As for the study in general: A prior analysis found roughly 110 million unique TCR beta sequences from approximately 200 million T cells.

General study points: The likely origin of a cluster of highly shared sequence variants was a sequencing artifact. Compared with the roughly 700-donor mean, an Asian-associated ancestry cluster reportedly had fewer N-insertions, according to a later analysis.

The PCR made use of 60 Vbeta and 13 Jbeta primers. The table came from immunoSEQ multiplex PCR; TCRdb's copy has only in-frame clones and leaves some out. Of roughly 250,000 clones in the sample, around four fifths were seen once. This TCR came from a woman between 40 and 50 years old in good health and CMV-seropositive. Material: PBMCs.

The CDR3 loop reads CASSSRDRGRFSYTF. In DNA form, the CDR3 reads TGTGCCAGCAGCTCCCGGGACAGGGGGCGATTTTCCTACACCTTC. The rearrangement uses TRBV7-3 and TRBJ1-2, with 12 bases fitting TRBD1. With 4 bases clipped from V and 10 bases from J, the junction kept 10 bases outside the gene matches. This CDR3 is built from 15 residues. Germline V gene data show CDR1 as SGHTA and CDR2 as FQGTGA.